The sequence of this T cell receptor beta chain was determined in a study of blood T cell repertoires in COVID-19. Participants, about 18 to 89 years old, spanned about two dozen US areas. The CDR3 is made up of 15 amino acids. V lost 4 bases to trimming and J lost 3 bases; unmatched junction nucleotides: 6. The germline gives CDR1 SGHNT, CDR2 YYREEE (reference sequence). The table came from immunoSEQ multiplex PCR; TCRdb's copy has only in-frame clones and leaves some out. The sample lists fewer than 350,000 clones; 85% were seen once. The source is a woman in her 30s who had been exposed to COVID-19. The gene calls are TRBV5-4 and TRBJ2-7; TRBD1 matches at 11 bases. Sequencing was done on a sample of PBMCs or T cells enriched from blood (not recorded which). The CDR3: CASSPRTGGFYEQYF. Written as DNA, the CDR3 is TGTGCCAGCAGCCCTAGGACAGGGGGCTTCTACGAGCAGTACTTC. Variable domain in full (rest from reference TRBV5-4 and TRBJ2-7): ETGVTQSPTHLIKTRGQQVTLRCSSQSGHNTVSWYQQALGQGPQFIFQYYREEENGRGNFPPRFSGLQFPNYSSELNVNALELDDSALYLCASSPRTGGFYEQYFGPGTRLTVT.